This T cell receptor (beta chain) was profiled in a study of glioma-infiltrating T cells after dendritic cell vaccination. With respect to this clone: Other DNA sequences in the sample encode the same CDR3.

Sequencing used immunoSEQ multiplex PCR; TCRdb keeps in-frame clones, though not all of them. The sample holds over 65,000 clones, around 85% seen once. There are 15 residues in the CDR3. Germline V CDR1 and CDR2: SGHRS, YFSETQ. Trimming took 4 bases from V and 0 from J; bases not matched to a gene: 3. Documented time point: after dendritic cell vaccination, including at tumor progression/relapse. Selection required adequate fresh-frozen tumor tissue plus more than two years' survival data. The material was blood, obtained after dendritic cell vaccination. The chain carries TRBV5-1 and TRBJ1-4, with TRBD1 matching over 7 bases. The sequence came from a human donor with glioblastoma. CDR3 residues: CASSLQGATNEKLFF. The CDR3 nucleotides read TGCGCCAGCAGCCTCCAGGGGGCAACTAATGAAAAACTGTTTTTT.